Shown below are 17 T cell receptor beta chains from a single sample sequenced in a study of blood T cell dynamics during melanoma immunotherapy. This sample's time point: pre-treatment baseline. Generated by immunoSEQ multiplex PCR, the TCRdb table keeps only in-frame clones and is missing some. The sample carries approximately 25,000 clones, around 88% recorded once. This sample comprised blood, obtained from a patient treated with checkpoint blockade. These receptors were obtained from a human donor with melanoma.

The chain employs TRBV5-8 and TRBJ2-5; weak D call: TRBD2 (5 bases). Germline CDR1 SGHTS, CDR2 YDEGEE. The V end lost 7 bases, the J end lost 0 bases, and 13 bases lay between the germline ends. The CDR3 length is 14 residues. The CDR3 reads CASVYGMHQETQYF. In nucleotides, the CDR3 is TGTGCCAGCGTCTACGGGATGCACCAAGAGACCCAGTACTTC.

V usage is TRBV6-5 and J usage is TRBJ2-1; 11 nucleotides match TRBD2. The CDR3 is 15 residues long. CDR1 is MNHEY and CDR2 is SVGAGI in the germline V gene. Trimming took 2 bases from V and 6 from J; bases not matched to a gene: 3. CDR3 in DNA: TGTGCCAGCAGTTACACTAGCGGGAGAGTCAATGAGCAGTTCTTC. Translation gives CASSYTSGRVNEQFF.

The gene calls are TRBV6-5 and TRBJ2-5, with 9 positions matching TRBD2. The V gene end was trimmed by 5 bases and the J gene end by 5 bases; junction bases not matched to a gene: 9. This CDR3 is built from 15 residues. Per the germline V gene, CDR1 is MNHEY and CDR2 is SVGAGI. CDR3 in DNA: TGTGCCAGCAGTGCTATGGGGACTAGCAGGGAGACCCAGTACTTC. Protein product: CASSAMGTSRETQYF.

The V call is TRBV28, the J call TRBJ2-5; D call uncertain. Germline CDR1 MDHEN, CDR2 SYDVKM. V shed 3 bases and J shed 1 base, with 6 bases lying between them. The CDR3 runs 13 residues. The CDR3 loop is CASSFRVQETQYF. The CDR3 bases are TGTGCCAGCAGTTTTCGAGTCCAAGAGACCCAGTACTTC.

The rearrangement links TRBV9 to TRBJ2-7, with D uncertain. V gave up 1 base and J gave up 0 bases, with 8 bases separating them. CDR3 length equals 14 residues. Germline CDR1 is SGDLS and CDR2 is YYNGEE. The CDR3 nucleotides read TGTGCCAGCAGCGTACTTGAGCGCTCCTACGAGCAGTACTTC. Its translation is CASSVLERSYEQYF.

This clone appeared a single time. The chain links TRBV9 to TRBJ2-7; 8 positions agree with TRBD2. The CDR3 totals 14 residues. J gave up 5 bases and V 2 bases, and 6 bases lay outside the gene matches. The V gene's germline CDR1 is SGDLS and CDR2 YYNGEE. The CDR3 protein is CASSVSGIGDEQYF. Here the CDR3 DNA reads TGTGCCAGCAGCGTTAGCGGGATAGGCGACGAGCAGTACTTC.

The gene calls are TRBV11-2 and TRBJ2-7; 7 nucleotides align to TRBD2. With 2 bases clipped from V and 5 bases from J, the junction kept 6 bases outside the gene matches. The CDR3 spans 14 residues. CDR1 and CDR2 (germline): SGHAT, FQNNGV. The CDR3 spells CASSLNRGRDEQYF. Here the CDR3 DNA reads TGTGCCAGCAGCTTAAACAGAGGGAGGGACGAGCAGTACTTC.

The chain has TRBV28 and TRBJ2-7, with a weak D call TRBD2 (6 bases). Germline lookup yields CDR1 MDHEN and CDR2 SYDVKM. This CDR3 contains 13 residues. Trimming removed 2 bases at V and 3 bases at J, with 8 bases between. The CDR3 spells CASSLAGFYEQYF. DNA of the CDR3: TGTGCCAGCAGTTTAGCGGGATTCTACGAGCAGTACTTC.

This chain links TRBV4-1 with TRBJ2-7, with 8 bases that match TRBD2. The CDR3 contains 17 residues. Germline CDR1 is MGHRA and CDR2 is YSYEKL. With 2 bases clipped from V and 7 bases from J, the junction kept 16 bases outside the gene matches. CDR3 in amino acids: CASSQSLAGYTSLEQYF. In nucleotides, the CDR3 is TGCGCCAGCAGCCAATCTTTAGCGGGATATACCAGCTTGGAGCAGTACTTC.

This clone has only one observation. The rearrangement links TRBV15 to TRBJ2-5; 8 bases align to TRBD2. The germline CDR1 and CDR2 sequences are LNHNV and YYDKDF (reference sequence). V trimming: 4 bases; J trimming: 5 bases; junction bases outside the gene matches: 6. The CDR3 runs 14 residues. As DNA, the CDR3 is TGTGCCACCAGCATGGGACTAGAGTGGGAGACCCAGTACTTC. Its protein product is CATSMGLEWETQYF.

The chain combines TRBV19 with TRBJ1-4; no reliable D call. Germline values: CDR1 LNHDA, CDR2 SQIVND (reference sequence). The CDR3 sequence is 13 residues long. Trimming took 3 bases from V and 4 from J, leaving 6 bases between them. The DNA of the CDR3 is TGTGCCAGTAGTATGAGGGATAATGAAAAACTGTTTTTT. It specifies CASSMRDNEKLFF.

This sequence joins TRBV10-3 and TRBJ2-1; TRBD2 agrees at 8 bases. The V and J ends lost 11 bases and 2 bases, in that order; junction bases with no gene match: 8. Germline-derived CDR1 and CDR2 are ENHRY and SYGVKD. The CDR3 has 14 residues. CDR3 nucleotide sequence: TGTGCCTCCAGACTAGCGCAGGCCTACAATGAGCAGTTCTTC. Amino acid sequence: CASRLAQAYNEQFF.

The rearrangement joins TRBV2 to TRBJ1-1; no definite D call. The length of the CDR3 is 14 residues. CDR1 SNHLY and CDR2 FYNNEI come from the germline V gene. The V end was cut by 6 bases, the J end by 2 bases, with 13 bases between. CDR3 nucleotide sequence: TGTGCCAGCAGGCGCAGGCTAGTCAACACTGAAGCTTTCTTT. This codes for CASRRRLVNTEAFF.

The chain joins TRBV5-1 to TRBJ1-1; D may be TRBD1 (5 bases). Trimming pared 0 bases from V and 5 bases from J, leaving 11 bases between. This CDR3 contains 14 residues. CDR1 and CDR2 (germline): SGHRS, YFSETQ. CDR3 residues: CASSLGQGWTEAFF. As DNA, the CDR3 is TGCGCCAGCAGCTTGGGTCAGGGTTGGACTGAAGCTTTCTTT.

The V gene is TRBV2, the J gene TRBJ1-6; D is unclear. Between the trimmed V and J ends, which lost 6 bases and 8 bases, there was a span of 11 bases. Germline V gene sequence: CDR1 SNHLY, CDR2 FYNNEI. This CDR3 region has 13 residues. The CDR3 bases are TGTGCCAGCAGCAAAGAGGGCGATTCACCCCTCCACTTT. It yields the protein CASSKEGDSPLHF.

V gene TRBV9 combines with J gene TRBJ2-7; a possible D gene is TRBD1 (6 bases). Germline lookup yields CDR1 SGDLS and CDR2 YYNGEE. The CDR3 runs 14 residues. Trimming took off 0 bases at V and 3 bases at J, with 10 bases between the two ends. The CDR3 nucleotides are TGTGCCAGCAGCGTAGATAGAGGGGGCTACGAGCAGTACTTC. Protein sequence: CASSVDRGGYEQYF.

The chain couples TRBV2 to TRBJ2-5; D gene ambiguous. The CDR3 is 14 residues long. Germline values: CDR1 SNHLY, CDR2 FYNNEI. V was clipped by 2 bases and J by 2 bases, with 9 bases between them. This CDR3 reads CASSEITAQETQYF. The CDR3 nucleotides are TGTGCCAGCAGTGAAATCACGGCTCAAGAGACCCAGTACTTC.